The clone carrying this TCR beta chain occurred once. Its antigen is unknown. This CDR3 has 15 residues. Germline V gives CDR1 SQVTM, CDR2 ANQGSEA. Losses at the gene ends were 3 bases for V and 1 base for J; bases not matched to a gene: 8. This record belongs to a study of cytomegalovirus exposure and HLA in healthy donors. PCR was performed using 60 Vbeta and 13 Jbeta primers. Sequenced by immunoSEQ multiplex PCR; TCRdb stores in-frame clones only, minus some. The top ten hold over 2.5% of the sample, which has some 51,000 clones, 60% to 80% seen once. General study findings and limits: Whilst most TCR sequences proved rare, a subset of public TCRs occurred across many donors. A later analysis linked a missense variant in DCLRE1C to the trimming of TCR beta V and J genes. It was taken for granted in presence/absence analyses that sequencing depth across donors was roughly uniform.

At the time of sampling, donors were nominally healthy, though unrecorded immune exposures were likely. The sequenced material came from PBMCs. The chain has TRBV29-1 and TRBJ2-5; 7 bases agree with TRBD2. The clonotype was recovered from a female donor in good health and CMV-seronegative. The CDR3 loop reads CSVDPQLAFQETQYF. In DNA, the CDR3 is TGCAGCGTTGACCCCCAACTAGCGTTCCAAGAGACCCAGTACTTC.